Listed here are 22 T cell receptor beta chains from one sample, sequenced in a study of OX40 agonist ivuxolimab in advanced cancers. The repertoire was sequenced with immunoSEQ multiplex PCR; TCRdb's copy has only in-frame clones and lacks some. The table shows 50,000 to 75,000 clones, with roughly 90% occurring only once. The sequencing here drew on CD4+ or CD8+ T cells sorted from blood, taken in a trial of the OX40 agonist ivuxolimab. The receptors derive from an adult with an advanced solid tumor such as melanoma, head and neck, liver or kidney cancer.

The genes are TRBV27 and TRBJ1-3; 9 bases are a match to TRBD1. The CDR3 is made up of 14 amino acids. V gave up 5 bases and J gave up 3 bases; unmatched junction bases: 2. Germline V gene data show CDR1 as MNHEY and CDR2 as SMNVEV (reference sequence). Here the CDR3 reads CASSLTGGGNTIYF. The CDR3 nucleotides read TGTGCCAGCAGTCTGACAGGGGGTGGAAACACCATATATTTT.

This rearrangement joins TRBV11-2 to TRBJ2-2; D unresolved. CDR1 is SGHAT and CDR2 is FQNNGV in the germline V gene. Trimming pared 0 bases from V and 1 base from J, leaving 0 bases between. The CDR3 sequence is 13 residues long. This CDR3 reads CASSLENTGELFF. The CDR3 DNA follows: TGTGCCAGCAGCTTAGAGAACACCGGGGAGCTGTTTTTT.

This clone was recorded only once. The chain combines TRBV28 with TRBJ1-5; perhaps TRBD1 as D (6 bases). V dropped 8 bases and J dropped 7 bases, with 15 bases sitting between them. Germline V gives CDR1 MDHEN, CDR2 SYDVKM. The CDR3 has 13 residues. DNA of the CDR3: TGTGCCAGCCGAAACAGGGTCCCGCAGCCCCAGCATTTT. This translates into CASRNRVPQPQHF.

The V and J genes are TRBV27 and TRBJ2-1; possibly TRBD2 for D (6 bases). Trimming stripped 8 bases from V and 6 bases from J, with 17 bases between. The CDR3 consists of 14 residues. The germline V gene has CDR1 MNHEY and CDR2 SMNVEV (reference sequence). CDR3 nucleotide sequence: TGTGCCAGCTCTTTTGGGCGGGGCGTCAATGAGCAGTTCTTC. Translating gives CASSFGRGVNEQFF.

The V and J genes are TRBV27 and TRBJ1-5; D is undetermined. V lost 6 bases and J 5 bases, leaving 32 bases between the germline ends. The CDR3 is 20 amino acids. The germline V gene has CDR1 MNHEY and CDR2 SMNVEV (reference sequence). The CDR3 protein is CASSPLEPFERRNFDQPQHF. The CDR3 DNA is TGTGCCAGCAGCCCCTTGGAGCCCTTCGAGAGGAGGAACTTTGATCAGCCCCAGCATTTT.

The chain couples TRBV6-5 to TRBJ1-1; TRBD1 aligns across 11 bases. Unmatched junction bases numbered 7, after V lost 8 bases and J lost 2 bases. The CDR3 consists of 15 residues. From germline, CDR1 is MNHEY and CDR2 SVGAGI. The chain's CDR3 is CASGDGQGANTEAFF. The CDR3, as DNA: TGTGCCAGCGGGGACGGACAGGGGGCTAACACTGAAGCTTTCTTT.

The chain is built from TRBV28 and TRBJ1-2; 11 bases line up with TRBD1. The CDR3 has 14 residues. Germline CDR1 and CDR2: MDHEN and SYDVKM. V dropped 7 bases and J dropped 4; count of bases not matched to a gene: 5. CDR3 nucleotides: TGTGCCAGCACTCGGACAGGGGGCAGCTATGGCTACACCTTC. Translation gives CASTRTGGSYGYTF.

This clone was counted a single time. The rearrangement joins TRBV7-9 to TRBJ2-3; 7 nucleotides line up with TRBD1. In germline, CDR1 is SEHNR, CDR2 FQNEAQ (reference sequence). This CDR3 spans 15 amino acids. Trimming removed 5 bases from V and 2 bases from J; junction bases left unmatched: 7. This chain's CDR3 is CASSARGISTDTQYF. For the CDR3, the DNA is TGTGCCAGCAGCGCCAGGGGGATCTCCACAGATACGCAGTATTTT.

The chain combines TRBV11-2 with TRBJ1-2, with unresolved D. The CDR3 is 15 residues long. Per germline, CDR1 SGHAT and CDR2 FQNNGV. V lost 4 bases, J lost 1 base, and 13 bases lay in between. This CDR3 is CASSSDRTLNYGYTF. CDR3 nucleotide sequence: TGTGCCAGCAGCTCCGACCGCACCCTTAACTATGGCTACACCTTC. Combining the CDR3 with reference TRBV11-2 and TRBJ1-2 gives the whole variable domain EAGVAQSPRYKIIEKRQSVAFWCNPISGHATLYWYQQILGQGPKLLIQFQNNGVVDDSQLPKDRFSAERLKGVDSTLKIQPAKLEDSAVYLCASSSDRTLNYGYTFGSGTRLTVV.

CDR3 sequence: CASSSLGTGVSDTQYF. In DNA form, the CDR3 reads TGTGCCAGCAGCTCCCTTGGGACAGGGGTGTCAGATACGCAGTATTTT. V gene TRBV11-2 combines with J gene TRBJ2-3; 10 bases agree with TRBD1. This CDR3 has 16 residues. Germline CDR1 and CDR2: SGHAT and FQNNGV. V shed 4 bases, J shed 4 bases, and the junction held 8 bases outside the gene matches. The entire variable domain, with the rest obtained from reference TRBV11-2 and TRBJ2-3, is as follows: EAGVAQSPRYKIIEKRQSVAFWCNPISGHATLYWYQQILGQGPKLLIQFQNNGVVDDSQLPKDRFSAERLKGVDSTLKIQPAKLEDSAVYLCASSSLGTGVSDTQYFGPGTRLTVL.

The chain couples TRBV4-1 to TRBJ1-2; D is unclear. There are 12 residues in the CDR3. Per germline, CDR1 MGHRA and CDR2 YSYEKL. The ends were cut back, 0 bases at V and 5 bases at J, with 4 bases in the middle. CDR3 protein: CASSQESYGYTF. The CDR3 DNA is TGCGCCAGCAGCCAAGAATCATATGGCTACACCTTC.

The chain couples TRBV29-1 to TRBJ2-1, with D perhaps given as TRBD1 or TRBD2 (6 bases each). Per the germline V gene, CDR1 is SQVTM and CDR2 is ANQGSEA. V dropped 7 bases and J dropped 8 bases, with 18 bases sitting between them. The CDR3 sequence is 13 residues long. The CDR3 protein is CSAPGRGVDEQFF. The CDR3 region has the DNA TGCAGCGCCCCGGGTAGGGGGGTGGATGAGCAGTTCTTC.

The chain joins TRBV10-3 to TRBJ2-3; 11 bases are shared with TRBD2. Germline lookup yields CDR1 ENHRY and CDR2 SYGVKD. The CDR3 consists of 16 residues. The junction had 4 bases not matched to a gene; V was cut back by 3 bases and J by 2 bases. This CDR3 is CAISDPGLADTDTQYF. The DNA of the CDR3 is TGTGCCATCAGTGACCCGGGACTAGCGGACACAGATACGCAGTATTTT.

The V and J genes are TRBV7-2 and TRBJ2-1; the match to TRBD2 covers 7 bases. The ends lost 2 bases at V and 9 bases at J; junction bases unmatched: 4. The CDR3 runs to 13 residues. The germline CDR1 and CDR2 sequences are SGHTA and FQGNSA. CDR3 loop: CASSLIGEGEQFF. DNA of the CDR3: TGTGCCAGCAGCTTAATAGGGGAGGGTGAGCAGTTCTTC.

The rearrangement uses TRBV10-2 and TRBJ1-1; D remains unclear. The CDR3 has 14 amino acids. Germline loops: CDR1 WSHSY, CDR2 SAAADI. Between the trimmed V and J ends, which lost 0 bases and 3 bases, there was a span of 8 bases. CDR3 in DNA: TGCGCCAGCAGTGAGTCGTCCGGGGACACTGAAGCTTTCTTT. It translates to CASSESSGDTEAFF.

V is TRBV7-2 and J is TRBJ2-2; D ambiguous. Germline loops: CDR1 SGHTA, CDR2 FQGNSA. V was cut by 3 bases and J by 2 bases, with 4 bases left in between. The CDR3 runs to 13 residues. The CDR3 protein is CASSLGNTGELFF. CDR3 DNA sequence: TGTGCCAGCAGCTTGGGCAACACCGGGGAGCTGTTTTTT.

This clone was seen just once. This same CDR3 is encoded by further DNA sequences in the sample. V and J are TRBV19 and TRBJ2-1, with D possibly being TRBD2 (5 bases). Trimming took 3 bases from V and 4 from J, leaving 7 bases between them. The V gene's germline CDR1 is LNHDA and CDR2 SQIVND (reference sequence). The CDR3 runs 13 residues. The chain's CDR3 is CASSIGLYNEQFF. The CDR3 DNA reads as TGTGCCAGTAGTATTGGACTTTACAATGAGCAGTTCTTC.

V gene TRBV6-6 combines with J gene TRBJ2-2; 8 bases align to TRBD1. This CDR3 contains 15 residues. From germline, CDR1 is MNHNY and CDR2 SVGAGI (reference sequence). J gave up 2 bases and V 5 bases, and 4 bases lay outside the gene matches. The CDR3 sequence: CASSRQGSNTGELFF. CDR3 in DNA: TGTGCCAGCAGTCGACAGGGGAGCAACACCGGGGAGCTGTTTTTT.

This chain joins TRBV19 and TRBJ2-7; 9 bases fit TRBD1. The CDR3 consists of 13 residues. CDR1 and CDR2 (germline): LNHDA, SQIVND (reference sequence). The junction had 5 bases not matched to a gene; V was cut back by 7 bases and J by 4 bases. CDR3 coding DNA: TGTGCCAGTACGGGACAGGGACCTTACGAGCAGTACTTC. Translating it yields CASTGQGPYEQYF.

V usage is TRBV7-6 and J usage is TRBJ2-3; TRBD2 agrees at 7 bases. Germline lookup yields CDR1 SGHVS and CDR2 FNYEAQ. CDR3 length: 15 residues. Trimming cost V 5 bases and J 1 base; bases outside gene matches: 6. The CDR3 DNA is TGTGCCAGCAGCCCTGCGGGGGACCGCACAGATACGCAGTATTTT. Its translation: CASSPAGDRTDTQYF. Combining the CDR3 with reference TRBV7-6 and TRBJ2-3 gives the whole variable domain GAGVSQSPRYKVTKRGQDVALRCDPISGHVSLYWYRQALGQGPEFLTYFNYEAQQDKSGLPNDRFSAERPEGSISTLTIQRTEQRDSAMYRCASSPAGDRTDTQYFGPGTRLTVL.

This clone was counted once. This chain connects TRBV4-1 to TRBJ2-7; 9 nucleotides agree with TRBD1. The V gene's germline CDR1 is MGHRA and CDR2 YSYEKL. The CDR3 covers 14 residues. The trim removed 4 bases at V and 5 bases at J, leaving 6 bases unmatched. The CDR3 nucleotides are TGCGCCAGCAGCCCCGGACAGGGGTTGGACGAGCAGTACTTC. Translating gives CASSPGQGLDEQYF.

The chain links TRBV11-3 to TRBJ2-3; D gene uncertain. V was clipped by 5 bases and J by 4 bases, with 13 bases between them. CDR3 size: 14 residues. Germline CDR1 is SGHNT and CDR2 is YENEEA. The CDR3 sequence is CASSPYPTADTQYF. DNA of the CDR3: TGTGCCAGCAGCCCATATCCAACTGCAGATACGCAGTATTTT.